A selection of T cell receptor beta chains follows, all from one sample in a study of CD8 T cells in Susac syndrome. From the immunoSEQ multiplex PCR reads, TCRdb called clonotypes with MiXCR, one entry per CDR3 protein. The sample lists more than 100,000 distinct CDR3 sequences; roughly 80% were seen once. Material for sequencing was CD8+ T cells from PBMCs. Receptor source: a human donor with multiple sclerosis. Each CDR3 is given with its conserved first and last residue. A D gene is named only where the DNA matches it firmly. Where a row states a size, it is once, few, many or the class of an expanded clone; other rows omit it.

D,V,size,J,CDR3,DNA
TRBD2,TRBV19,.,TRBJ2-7,CASSPTSGAYEQYF,TGTGCCAGTAGTCCGACTAGCGGGGCCTACGAGCAGTACTTC
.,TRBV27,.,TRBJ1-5,CASSWGAAQPQHF,TGTGCCAGCAGCTGGGGGGCAGCTCAGCCCCAGCATTTT
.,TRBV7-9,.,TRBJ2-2,CASSPPRSGELFF,TGTGCCAGCAGCCCCCCCAGGTCCGGGGAGCTGTTTTTT
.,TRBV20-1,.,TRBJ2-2,CSARDRETTGELFF,TGCAGTGCTAGAGATAGGGAAACCACCGGGGAGCTGTTTTTT
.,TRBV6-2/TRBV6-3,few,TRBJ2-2,CASSYGILRTGELFF,TGTGCCAGCAGTTACGGGATCCTCAGAACCGGGGAGCTGTTTTTT
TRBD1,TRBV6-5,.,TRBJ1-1,CASSRLDRETEAFF,TGTGCCAGCAGTCGACTAGACAGGGAGACTGAAGCTTTCTTT
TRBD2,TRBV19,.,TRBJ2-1,CASSMGLAGNDGKQFF,TGTGCCAGTAGTATGGGACTAGCGGGAAACGATGGTAAGCAGTTCTTC
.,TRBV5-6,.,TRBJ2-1,CANSRDNEQFF,TGTGCCAACAGCCGGGACAATGAGCAGTTCTTC
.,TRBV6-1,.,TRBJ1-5,CASSEGTVTWHF,TGTGCCAGCAGTGAAGGAACCGTAACGTGGCATTTT
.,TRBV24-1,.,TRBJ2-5,CATSDLEGQETQYF,TGTGCCACCAGTGATTTGGAGGGGCAAGAGACCCAGTACTTC
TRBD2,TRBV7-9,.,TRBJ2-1,CASSNPPQREVYNEQFF,TGTGCCAGCAGCAACCCCCCACAGCGGGAGGTCTACAATGAGCAGTTCTTC
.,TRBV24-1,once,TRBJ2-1,CATSDLGGNEQFF,TGTGCCACCAGTGATTTAGGCGGCAATGAGCAGTTCTTC
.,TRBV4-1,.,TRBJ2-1,CASSQEASYNEQFF,TGCGCCAGCAGCCAAGAGGCTTCCTACAATGAGCAGTTCTTC
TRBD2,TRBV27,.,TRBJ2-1,CASSSIQKAGANYNEQFF,TGTGCCAGCAGTTCCATTCAAAAAGCGGGAGCGAACTACAATGAGCAGTTCTTC
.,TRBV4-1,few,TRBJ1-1,CASSHGRTRLPEAFF,TGCGCCAGCAGCCACGGAAGGACAAGACTGCCTGAAGCTTTCTTT
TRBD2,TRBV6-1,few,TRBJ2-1,CASTHLAGSSYNEQFF,TGTGCCAGCACCCACTTAGCGGGGAGCTCCTACAATGAGCAGTTCTTC
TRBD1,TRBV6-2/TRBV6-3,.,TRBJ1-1,CASSYGTGGGLDTEAFF,TGTGCCAGCAGTTACGGGACAGGGGGCGGCTTGGACACTGAAGCTTTCTTT